This TCR beta chain was documented in a study of response to subunit inactivated influenza vaccine. General study results and limits: The authors put forward the suggestion that each seasonal influenza vaccination may bring in only a limited number of new T cells.

TCRdb reanalysed the RT-PCR reads using MiXCR and keeps one entry per CDR3 protein. The table includes roughly 290,000 distinct CDR3 sequences, around a fifth detected once. Germline loops: CDR1 SGHTA, CDR2 FQGNSA. This CDR3 has 13 residues. Trimming removed 6 bases at V and 6 bases at J, with 12 bases between. With regard to this clonotype: Its antigen is undetermined.

The chain has TRBV7-2 and TRBJ1-5; D is unclear. This receptor was obtained from a man aged 45 to 75 who received an inactivated influenza vaccine. The sample was PBMCs from blood, taken 21 months after vaccination. The CDR3 here is CASSQHFGQPQHF. For the CDR3, the DNA is TGTGCCAGCAGTCAACACTTCGGTCAGCCCCAGCATTTT. The full variable domain, its missing parts supplied by reference TRBV7-2 and TRBJ1-5, is GAGVSQSPSNKVTEKGKDVELRCDPISGHTALYWYRQSLGQGLEFLIYFQGNSAPDKSGLPSDRFSAERTGGSVSTLTIQRTQQEDSAVYLCASSQHFGQPQHFGDGTRLSIL.